These T cell receptor beta chains were read from a single sample in a study of T cell changes during pregnancy in multiple sclerosis. The data were produced by immunoSEQ multiplex PCR, yet TCRdb's version contains in-frame clones alone and is incomplete. The sample records nearly 110,000 clones, under 95% being singletons. The starting material was peripheral blood, obtained after pregnancy. The receptor set was obtained from a female donor with multiple sclerosis, enrolled in a pregnancy study. Each CDR3 is given with its conserved first and last residue. D genes are given only for firm matches. Rows give clone size only sometimes, using once, few, many, or a class for an expanded clone.

V	D	size	J	CDR3	DNA
TRBV5-1	-	-	TRBJ1-1	CASSFVAGYEAFF	TGCGCCAGCAGCTTTGTTGCAGGGTATGAAGCTTTCTTT
TRBV5-1	TRBD2	-	TRBJ2-7	CASRAASGTIYEQYF	TGCGCCAGCAGAGCCGCTAGCGGGACGATCTACGAGCAGTACTTC
TRBV9	-	-	TRBJ1-6	CASGDDRKASPLHF	TGTGCCAGCGGGGACGACAGGAAGGCATCACCCCTCCACTTT
TRBV7-3	-	-	TRBJ2-7	CASSLRAEAYEQYF	TGTGCCAGCAGCTTAAGGGCAGAAGCCTACGAGCAGTACTTC
TRBV5-1	-	-	TRBJ2-2	CASSGGQNTGELFF	TGCGCCAGCAGCGGCGGTCAGAACACCGGGGAGCTGTTTTTT
TRBV5-1	-	few	TRBJ1-5	CASSLGQSGNQPQHF	TGCGCCAGCAGCTTGGGACAGTCAGGCAATCAGCCCCAGCATTTT
TRBV15	-	-	TRBJ2-5	CATSRAGNGQETQYF	TGTGCCACCAGCAGAGCGGGGAACGGGCAAGAGACCCAGTACTTC
TRBV5-1	-	once	TRBJ1-3	CASSYDSSSGNTIYF	TGCGCCAGCAGCTATGACTCCTCCTCTGGAAACACCATATATTTT
TRBV30	-	-	TRBJ1-1	CAWSGGGTEAFF	TGTGCCTGGAGTGGGGGCGGCACTGAAGCTTTCTTT
TRBV13	-	-	TRBJ1-1	CASSLTLGSTEAFF	TGTGCCAGCAGCTTGACCTTGGGGAGCACTGAAGCTTTCTTT
TRBV2	TRBD1	few	TRBJ2-7	CASRGDRGYEQYF	TGTGCCAGCAGGGGGGACAGGGGGTACGAGCAGTACTTC
TRBV4-2	TRBD1	-	TRBJ2-3	CASSQVDRGLRYF	TGTGCCAGCAGCCAAGTCGACAGGGGGCTGAGGTATTTT
TRBV29-1	-	once	TRBJ2-2	CSGGRVAGVTGELFF	TGCAGCGGGGGGAGGGTCGCAGGGGTAACCGGGGAGCTGTTTTTT
TRBV4-1	-	once	TRBJ1-1	CASSQDRDRGQNTEAFF	TGCGCCAGCAGCCAAGATCGCGATAGGGGACAGAACACTGAAGCTTTCTTT
TRBV7-9	TRBD1	-	TRBJ1-1	CASSFGLRDRDGGRTEAFF	TGTGCCAGCAGCTTTGGTCTCCGGGACAGGGACGGGGGTCGCACTGAAGCTTTCTTT
TRBV2	-	-	TRBJ1-2	CASSVPPRGSGYTF	TGTGCCAGCAGTGTCCCCCCCCGGGGGAGCGGCTACACCTTC
TRBV9	-	-	TRBJ2-7	CASSTGVSWETSSYEQYF	TGTGCCAGCAGCACCGGCGTTTCGTGGGAGACTAGCTCCTACGAGCAGTACTTC
TRBV5-4	TRBD1	-	TRBJ2-3	CASSRDSNTDTQYF	TGTGCCAGCAGCCGGGACAGCAACACAGATACGCAGTATTTT
TRBV7-2	-	-	TRBJ2-7	CASSPEGASYEQYF	TGTGCCAGCAGCCCGGAGGGGGCCTCCTACGAGCAGTACTTC
TRBV19	TRBD1	-	TRBJ2-3	CASSIVETGGTDTQYF	TGTGCCAGTAGTATCGTCGAAACAGGGGGCACAGATACGCAGTATTTT
TRBV5-4	-	-	TRBJ1-4	CASSLAPSEKLFF	TGTGCCAGCAGTTTGGCCCCGAGTGAAAAACTGTTTTTT
TRBV28	-	-	TRBJ1-1	CASKTGPNTEAFF	TGTGCCAGCAAAACAGGGCCCAACACTGAAGCTTTCTTT
TRBV9	TRBD1	once	TRBJ1-2	CASSVTEGAQAYGYTF	TGTGCCAGCAGCGTAACGGAGGGGGCGCAGGCCTATGGCTACACCTTC
TRBV6-1	TRBD1	-	TRBJ1-1	CASSFQTGLNTEAFF	TGTGCCAGCAGTTTCCAGACAGGGCTGAACACTGAAGCTTTCTTT
TRBV28	-	few	TRBJ1-1	CASSTDPNTEAFF	TGTGCCAGCTCGACAGACCCGAACACTGAAGCTTTCTTT
TRBV6-5	TRBD1	-	TRBJ1-6	CASRRTGGDSPLHF	TGTGCCAGCAGAAGGACAGGGGGCGATTCACCCCTCCACTTT
TRBV5-5	TRBD2	-	TRBJ2-3	CASSLGLAGGTDTQYF	TGTGCCAGCAGCTTGGGTCTAGCGGGAGGGACAGATACGCAGTATTTT
TRBV29-1	TRBD2	-	TRBJ2-3	CSVRRGLAGDTDTQYF	TGCAGCGTTCGTCGAGGACTAGCGGGAGACACAGATACGCAGTATTTT
TRBV15	-	-	TRBJ1-2	CATSREPKRQGSKGYTF	TGTGCCACCAGCAGAGAGCCCAAAAGGCAGGGATCGAAAGGCTACACCTTC
TRBV4-2	TRBD2	-	TRBJ2-3	CASSPVSQGGYTGDTQYF	TGTGCCAGCAGCCCAGTGTCCCAGGGAGGGTACACCGGAGATACGCAGTATTTT
TRBV4-1	-	-	TRBJ1-2	CASSQDENRANYGYTF	TGCGCCAGCAGCCAAGATGAGAACAGAGCTAACTATGGCTACACCTTC
TRBV6-5	TRBD1	-	TRBJ2-1	CASSPNRGNEQFF	TGTGCCAGCAGCCCGAACAGGGGTAATGAGCAGTTCTTC
TRBV27	TRBD2	-	TRBJ2-1	CASSLQRDRNNEQFF	TGTGCCAGCAGTTTGCAGCGGGACCGGAACAATGAGCAGTTCTTC
TRBV11-3	-	-	TRBJ2-2	CASSSSRAAGELFF	TGTGCCAGCAGTTCCTCCAGGGCGGCCGGGGAGCTGTTTTTT
TRBV28	TRBD2	-	TRBJ2-1	CASHSGRAYEQFF	TGTGCCAGCCATAGCGGGAGGGCCTATGAGCAGTTCTTC
TRBV5-1	TRBD1	-	TRBJ1-1	CASSSWRDSIENTEAFF	TGCGCCAGCAGCTCATGGCGGGACAGCATAGAGAACACTGAAGCTTTCTTT
TRBV7-9	-	-	TRBJ2-7	CASSFPLYEQYF	TGTGCCAGCAGCTTCCCCCTTTACGAGCAGTACTTC
TRBV18	-	few	TRBJ1-4	CASSPTPSDGLNEKLFF	TGTGCCAGCTCACCAACCCCAAGCGACGGACTTAATGAAAAACTGTTTTTT
TRBV7-2	-	-	TRBJ1-5	CASSPGISNQPQHF	TGTGCCAGCAGCCCAGGGATTAGCAATCAGCCCCAGCATTTT
TRBV6-1	-	-	TRBJ1-1	CASRSPTEAFF	TGTGCCAGCAGATCCCCTACTGAAGCTTTCTTT
TRBV19	-	few	TRBJ2-2	CASSILAAGKLFF	TGTGCCAGTAGTATTTTGGCGGCCGGGAAGCTGTTTTTT
TRBV2	-	once	TRBJ2-4	CASSESRILAKNIQYF	TGTGCCAGCAGTGAGTCCAGAATTCTAGCCAAAAACATTCAGTACTTC
TRBV5-1	TRBD1	-	TRBJ1-5	CASSFGQGDQPQHF	TGCGCCAGCAGCTTCGGACAGGGCGATCAGCCCCAGCATTTT
TRBV6-1	TRBD2	-	TRBJ2-1	CASTFGRDLNEQFF	TGTGCCAGCACATTTGGGAGGGACCTCAATGAGCAGTTCTTC
TRBV28	TRBD2	-	TRBJ2-1	CASSLWSVGGQQFF	TGTGCCAGCAGTTTGTGGAGTGTGGGAGGGCAACAGTTCTTC
TRBV7-9	-	-	TRBJ2-3	CASSSYTDTQYF	TGTGCCAGCAGCTCGTACACAGATACGCAGTATTTT
TRBV28	-	-	TRBJ2-7	CASSSTNYEQYF	TGTGCCAGCAGCTCAACAAACTACGAGCAGTACTTC
TRBV15	-	-	TRBJ2-3	CATSRGAPSTDTQYF	TGTGCCACCAGCAGAGGAGCGCCCAGCACAGATACGCAGTATTTT
TRBV5-1	TRBD2	-	TRBJ2-1	CASSLVGGGNEQFF	TGCGCCAGCAGCTTGGTGGGGGGGGGAAATGAGCAGTTCTTC
TRBV11-2	-	-	TRBJ2-7	CASSAQGFGEQYF	TGTGCCAGCAGCGCCCAGGGATTCGGCGAGCAGTACTTC
TRBV19	TRBD2	-	TRBJ2-7	CASSRLAGASYEQYF	TGTGCCAGTAGTCGACTAGCGGGAGCCTCCTACGAGCAGTACTTC
TRBV19	-	once	TRBJ1-5	CASSMGGQPQHF	TGTGCCAGTAGTATGGGAGGTCAGCCCCAGCATTTT
TRBV19	-	once	TRBJ1-2	CGSTGTAPDGYTF	TGTGGTTCGACCGGGACTGCGCCGGATGGCTACACCTTC
TRBV10-3	TRBD2	-	TRBJ2-1	CAISDLAGGGDEQFF	TGTGCCATCAGTGATTTGGCGGGAGGCGGGGATGAGCAGTTCTTC
TRBV7-3	TRBD1	once	TRBJ1-1	CASSSSGQGVNTEAFF	TGTGCCAGCAGCTCCTCCGGACAGGGGGTGAACACTGAAGCTTTCTTT
TRBV2	-	-	TRBJ1-2	CASSENRDYGYTF	TGTGCCAGCAGTGAAAACAGGGACTATGGCTACACCTTC
TRBV2	-	-	TRBJ2-7	CASSEALGRVGEQYF	TGTGCCAGCAGTGAAGCGCTCGGCAGGGTGGGAGAGCAGTACTTC